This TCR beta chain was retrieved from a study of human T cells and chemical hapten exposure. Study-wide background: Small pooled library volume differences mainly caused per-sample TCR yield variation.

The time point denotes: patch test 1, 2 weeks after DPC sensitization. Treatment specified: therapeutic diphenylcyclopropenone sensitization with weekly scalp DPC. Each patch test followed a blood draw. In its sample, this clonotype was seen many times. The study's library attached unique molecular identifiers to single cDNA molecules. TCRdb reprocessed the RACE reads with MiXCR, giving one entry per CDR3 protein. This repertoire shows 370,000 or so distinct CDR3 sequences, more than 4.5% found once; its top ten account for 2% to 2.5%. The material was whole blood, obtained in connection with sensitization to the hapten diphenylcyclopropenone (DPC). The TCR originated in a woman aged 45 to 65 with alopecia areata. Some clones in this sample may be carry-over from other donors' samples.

CDR3 bases: TGCAGCGCCGAAAAAAGGGACCATGGGGAAGCTTTCTTT. Protein: CSAEKRDHGEAFF. V and J are TRBV29-1 and TRBJ1-1; maybe TRBD1 (5 bases). Trimming shortened V by 7 bases and J by 8 bases, and 20 bases separated the two germline ends. Germline V gene lookup returns CDR1 SQVTM and CDR2 ANQGSEA. The CDR3 contains 13 residues.